This T cell receptor beta chain was identified during a study of CD8 T cells in ankylosing spondylitis. Trimming took 4 bases from V and 4 from J, leaving 16 bases between them. The length of the CDR3 is 15 residues. From germline, CDR1 is SEHNR and CDR2 FQNEAQ (reference sequence). A single record per CDR3 protein comes from TCRdb applying MiXCR to the 5' RACE reads. Here the sample spans approximately 550,000 distinct CDR3 sequences, about 13% being singletons. Study-wide findings and caveats: A CD8+ phenotype characterized the disease-linked clones, which were relatively rare in peripheral blood. Seemingly characteristic of ankylosing spondylitis blood was a TCR beta motif consisting of under 10 highly homologous variants.

This clonotype was seen a handful of times. The antigen is not known. This rearrangement joins TRBV7-9 to TRBJ1-1; D perhaps matches TRBD1 (5 bases). Sequenced sample: blood, either unsorted or a sorted T cell fraction (not recorded which). This TCR was recovered from a male donor with ankylosing spondylitis. The CDR3 bases are TGTGCCAGCAGCTCCCAGGGAGGAGCTGGCACTGAAGCTTTCTTT. Its protein product is CASSSQGGAGTEAFF.